This T cell receptor beta chain was sequenced for a study of T cells in localized non-small cell lung cancer. The CDR3 extends over 14 amino acids. The V gene's germline CDR1 is SGHRS and CDR2 YFSETQ. V was trimmed by 1 base and J by 1 base, leaving 8 bases between them. For this clone: What it binds is not known.

The study's findings and limits: One tumor region alone was sequenced, and heterogeneity therefore remains possible.

Here immunoSEQ multiplex PCR was the method, and the copy in TCRdb shows in-frame clones only, minus some. The data hold tens of thousands of clones, with over 70% observed a single time. This TCR was recovered from a man aged 40 to 69 with stage II squamous cell lung carcinoma. The J gene is TRBJ1-2, the V gene TRBV5-1; D unclear. The sample consisted of PBMCs, taken before any cancer treatment. CDR3 region: CASSLSTDNYGYTF. Here the CDR3 DNA reads TGCGCCAGCAGCTTGTCAACAGATAACTATGGCTACACCTTC.